One and the same sample provided the 23 T cell receptor beta chains below, sequenced in a study of blood T cell repertoires in COVID-19. Method: immunoSEQ multiplex PCR; TCRdb's copy keeps in-frame clones and lacks some. In the table there are some 170,000 clones, about 85% of which are singletons. Sequenced material: peripheral blood. These receptors were taken from a man aged 40-50 years with acute or convalescent COVID-19.

The chain combines TRBV7-2 with TRBJ1-4; D unclear. The germline V gene encodes CDR1 SGHTA and CDR2 FQGNSA. Trimming took 5 bases from V and 5 from J, leaving 9 bases between them. CDR3 length: 13 residues. In nucleotides, the CDR3 is TGTGCCAGCAGCCCGGGTTTGAATGAAAAACTGTTTTTT. Translated, it gives CASSPGLNEKLFF.

The chain joins TRBV19 to TRBJ1-6; no clear D gene. The CDR3 has 14 amino acids. The germline CDR1 and CDR2 sequences are LNHDA and SQIVND (reference sequence). V was pared by 3 bases and J by 5 bases, with 8 bases between. CDR3 nucleotide sequence: TGTGCCAGTAGTATTTTTGGAGATAATTCACCCCTCCACTTT. Protein sequence: CASSIFGDNSPLHF.

CDR3: CASSMVIQDTPVRRNTEAFF. The CDR3, as DNA: TGTGCCAGTAGTATGGTTATCCAGGACACTCCGGTGCGGAGGAACACTGAAGCTTTCTTT. This chain joins TRBV19 and TRBJ1-1; D may be TRBD1 (5 bases). The CDR3 consists of 20 residues. Trimming removed 3 bases at V and 1 base at J, with 27 bases between. Germline CDR1 is LNHDA and CDR2 is SQIVND (reference sequence).

The chain is built from TRBV27 and TRBJ1-1; D uncertain. The CDR3 is 14 residues long. V gave up 4 bases and J gave up 5 bases, with 14 bases separating them. Germline-derived CDR1 and CDR2 are MNHEY and SMNVEV (reference sequence). The CDR3 reads CASSSRTGRTEAFF. CDR3 nucleotide sequence: TGTGCCAGCAGTTCCCGGACGGGGAGAACTGAAGCTTTCTTT.

The count of this clone is one. The genes are TRBV5-4 and TRBJ2-1; maybe TRBD2 (5 bases). V gave up 0 bases and J gave up 3 bases, with 13 bases separating them. The germline V gene encodes CDR1 SGHNT and CDR2 YYREEE (reference sequence). The CDR3 runs 16 residues. Here the CDR3 DNA reads TGTGCCAGCAGCTTGGTCCGGGGAGAGAACTACAATGAGCAGTTCTTC. It translates to CASSLVRGENYNEQFF. Complete variable domain (other parts from reference TRBV5-4 and TRBJ2-1): ETGVTQSPTHLIKTRGQQVTLRCSSQSGHNTVSWYQQALGQGPQFIFQYYREEENGRGNFPPRFSGLQFPNYSSELNVNALELDDSALYLCASSLVRGENYNEQFFGPGTRLTVL.

This chain connects TRBV18 to TRBJ2-5; 7 nucleotides match TRBD1. V lost 6 bases to trimming and J lost 1 base; unmatched junction nucleotides: 17. The CDR3 spans 18 residues. Looked up from germline, CDR1 is KGHSH and CDR2 is LQKENI. DNA of the CDR3: TGTGCCAGCTCCGAAGAGGGGCAGGGGGATTCGGTCCAAGAGACCCAGTACTTC. Its translation: CASSEEGQGDSVQETQYF.

V gene TRBV5-6 combines with J gene TRBJ1-5; the match to TRBD1 covers 7 bases. The length of the CDR3 is 16 residues. J gave up 1 base and V 4 bases, and 8 bases lay outside the gene matches. Germline CDR1 and CDR2: SGHDT and YYEEEE. Written as DNA, the CDR3 is TGTGCCAGCAGCGAAAGACAGGGCGGGAGCAATCAGCCCCAGCATTTT. Translating gives CASSERQGGSNQPQHF.

V usage is TRBV5-1 and J usage is TRBJ2-7; a weak D match, TRBD1 (6 bases). Trimming removed 5 bases from V and 0 bases from J, with 15 bases in between. Germline CDR1 and CDR2: SGHRS and YFSETQ. The CDR3 sequence is 15 residues long. Written as DNA, the CDR3 is TGCGCCAGCAGGGACACAGGGAGCGGCTCCTACGAGCAGTACTTC. Its translation is CASRDTGSGSYEQYF.

In its sample, this clone was seen a few times. The chain employs TRBV28 and TRBJ1-2; 7 positions agree with TRBD1. This CDR3 spans 13 amino acids. V dropped 5 bases and J dropped 4; count of bases not matched to a gene: 4. Germline V gene data show CDR1 as MDHEN and CDR2 as SYDVKM. The CDR3 coding sequence is TGTGCCAGCAGTCTGGACAGGTCCTATGGCTACACCTTC. Its protein product is CASSLDRSYGYTF.

V gene TRBV2 combines with J gene TRBJ2-7; 7 nucleotides align to TRBD1. Germline assignment: CDR1 SNHLY and CDR2 FYNNEI. The CDR3 runs 14 residues. Germline trimming cut 5 bases from V and 0 bases from J; bases unmatched to any gene: 4. CDR3 sequence (DNA): TGTGCCAGCAGTTTGGACAGGAGCTCCTACGAGCAGTACTTC. Translated: CASSLDRSSYEQYF. The full variable domain, completed using reference TRBV2 and TRBJ2-7, is EPEVTQTPSHQVTQMGQEVILRCVPISNHLYFYWYRQILGQKVEFLVSFYNNEISEKSEIFDDQFSVERPDGSNFTLKIRSTKLEDSAMYFCASSLDRSSYEQYFGPGTRLTVT.

V usage is TRBV3-1 (or the pseudogene TRBV3-2) and J usage is TRBJ1-4, with TRBD1 as a possible D gene (6 bases). The germline V and J ends were trimmed by 5 bases and 7 bases, with 14 bases remaining between them. CDR1 is LGHDT, CDR2 YNNKEL, per germline (reference sequence). CDR3 length: 14 amino acids. The CDR3 bases are TGTGCCAGCAGCTTCGGAGAAGGGGGTGAAAAACTGTTTTTT. Translating gives CASSFGEGGEKLFF.

Here the CDR3 DNA reads TGCGCCAGCAGCTTCCAGGGGGCAGGAGAATCACCCCTCCACTTT. Translation: CASSFQGAGESPLHF. The chain carries TRBV5-1 and TRBJ1-6; 8 bases are a match to TRBD1. Germline values: CDR1 SGHRS, CDR2 YFSETQ. With V trimmed by 2 bases and J by 10 bases, 8 bases remained unmatched. This CDR3 has 15 residues.

This sequence joins TRBV28 and TRBJ1-3; D unclear. Germline CDR1 is MDHEN and CDR2 is SYDVKM. Deletions cut 2 bases from V and 4 bases from J, with 6 bases between. This CDR3 comprises 13 residues. The CDR3: CASSLGLGNTIYF. CDR3 sequence (DNA): TGTGCCAGCAGTTTAGGACTGGGAAACACCATATATTTT.

The chain combines TRBV19 with TRBJ1-3; D gene unclear. The CDR3 totals 14 residues. The V end was cut by 6 bases, the J end by 2 bases, with 11 bases between. CDR1 and CDR2 (germline): LNHDA, SQIVND (reference sequence). The CDR3 DNA reads as TGTGCCAGTAGCTCGGACTGGGCTGGAAACACCATATATTTT. This sequence encodes CASSSDWAGNTIYF.

This chain uses TRBV4-1 with TRBJ1-1; D gene unclear. V dropped 8 bases and J dropped 2 bases, with 15 bases sitting between them. There are 14 residues in the CDR3. Germline V gene data show CDR1 as MGHRA and CDR2 as YSYEKL. CDR3 sequence (DNA): TGCGCCAGCCGCTCTAGTGTTGGCAACACTGAAGCTTTCTTT. Translated: CASRSSVGNTEAFF.

The rearrangement links TRBV27 to TRBJ1-3; D is possibly TRBD1 (6 bases). This CDR3 spans 14 amino acids. Between the trimmed V and J ends, which lost 3 bases and 2 bases, there was a span of 8 bases. The V gene's germline CDR1 is MNHEY and CDR2 SMNVEV (reference sequence). This CDR3 reads CASSFSGAGNTIYF. CDR3 nucleotide sequence: TGTGCCAGCAGTTTCTCAGGGGCTGGAAACACCATATATTTT.

The chain combines TRBV13 with TRBJ2-1; TRBD2 matches at 14 bases. J was trimmed by 2 bases and V by 5 bases; bases with no gene match: 8. Germline assignment: CDR1 PRHDT and CDR2 FYEKMQ (reference sequence). The CDR3 contains 18 residues. The CDR3 DNA is TGTGCCAGCAGCCACGGGACTAGCGGGGGCTTAACCTACAATGAGCAGTTCTTC. It codes for CASSHGTSGGLTYNEQFF.

The J gene is TRBJ2-3, the V gene TRBV13; 8 bases map to TRBD1. The germline gives CDR1 PRHDT, CDR2 FYEKMQ (reference sequence). The CDR3 is 16 residues long. V shed 5 bases, J shed 1 base, and the junction held 8 bases outside the gene matches. CDR3 loop: CASSPGTGKRTDTQYF. The DNA for the CDR3 is TGTGCCAGCAGCCCTGGGACAGGAAAGCGCACAGATACGCAGTATTTT.

As for this clone: At one end, the junction sequence differs from germline, possibly due to a read error. This sequence joins TRBV2 and TRBJ2-5; D perhaps matches TRBD2 (6 bases). Per the germline V gene, CDR1 is SNHLY and CDR2 is FYNNEI. The CDR3 loop spans 15 amino acids. CDR3 sequence: CASTLSGLPQEAQYF. The CDR3 DNA is TGTGCCAGCACCCTCTCGGGACTTCCCCAAGAGGCCCAGTACTTC.

The chain uses TRBV7-9 and TRBJ1-4, with D possibly TRBD1 on 6 matching bases. CDR1 and CDR2 from the germline V gene are SEHNR and FQNEAQ (reference sequence). V was trimmed by 5 bases and J by 5 bases, leaving 12 bases between them. This CDR3 is 14 amino acids long. CDR3 nucleotide sequence: TGTGCCAGCAGCCCGAGGGGGTCGAATGAAAAACTGTTTTTT. Translated, it gives CASSPRGSNEKLFF.

This clone was seen a single time. This chain uses TRBV19 with TRBJ2-3, with 10 nucleotides matching TRBD2. CDR1 LNHDA and CDR2 SQIVND come from the germline V gene (reference sequence). V trimming: 3 bases; J trimming: 7 bases; junction bases outside the gene matches: 10. The CDR3 covers 16 residues. The CDR3 sequence is CASSILPQRGGNTQYF. The CDR3 DNA reads TGTGCCAGTAGTATCCTCCCACAGCGGGGGGGAAATACGCAGTATTTT.

The gene calls are TRBV30 and TRBJ1-1; TRBD1 matches 8 bases. The CDR3 has 12 amino acids. The germline V gene has CDR1 GTSNPN and CDR2 SVGIG (reference sequence). V lost 5 bases and J lost 4; bases outside the gene matches: 3. CDR3 DNA: TGTGCCTGGGTAGACAGGGGCACTGAAGCTTTCTTT. Residues: CAWVDRGTEAFF.

This clone came up a few times. The rearrangement links TRBV2 to TRBJ2-6; maybe TRBD1 (6 bases). V lost 7 bases, J lost 0 bases, and 16 bases lay in between. This CDR3 is built from 17 residues. Looked up from germline, CDR1 is SNHLY and CDR2 is FYNNEI. CDR3 coding DNA: TGTGCCAGCATCCCAGGACAGACGACCTCTGGGGCCAACGTCCTGACTTTC. It yields the protein CASIPGQTTSGANVLTF. The variable domain in full, completed from reference TRBV2 and TRBJ2-6, reads EPEVTQTPSHQVTQMGQEVILRCVPISNHLYFYWYRQILGQKVEFLVSFYNNEISEKSEIFDDQFSVERPDGSNFTLKIRSTKLEDSAMYFCASIPGQTTSGANVLTFGAGSRLTVL.